This record covers a single TCR beta chain. From the 5' RACE reads, TCRdb called clonotypes with MiXCR, one entry per CDR3 protein. The sample lists some 150,000 distinct CDR3 sequences, about 10% seen once, with about 38% in the top ten. These data are taken from a study of T cells after yellow fever vaccination. Deletions cut 3 bases from V and 3 bases from J, with 17 bases between. The CDR3 loop spans 16 amino acids. The sequence was obtained from a man aged 18 to 35 who received the YFV17D yellow fever vaccine. The rearrangement links TRBV12-3 or TRBV12-4 to TRBJ1-1, with D uncertain. Source: CD8+ T cells sorted from PBMCs, taken 15 days after the yellow fever booster vaccination. The CDR3 DNA follows: TGTGCCAGCAGTTTCCCCCCTAAAGGGAAGGACACTGAAGCTTTCTTT. Amino acid sequence: CASSFPPKGKDTEAFF.